The 24 T cell receptor beta chains below were found in one sample sequenced in a study of T cell repertoires in cytomegalovirus infection. These receptors have no known antigen. TCRdb reprocessed the reads with MiXCR, giving one entry per CDR3 protein. The sample carries approximately 470,000 distinct CDR3 sequences, about 44% recorded once. Sequencing used cultured PBMCs, obtained from culture after CMV antigen stimulation. These receptor sequences come from a human donor in good health (CMV status not recorded). Some clones in this sample may be carry-over from other donors' samples.

The chain is built from TRBV20-1 and TRBJ2-7; D ambiguous. Trimming left V 0 bases short and J 3 bases short, with 9 bases between. The CDR3 covers 13 residues. Germline CDR1 is DFQATT and CDR2 is SNEGSKA (reference sequence). CDR3 bases: TGCAGTGCTAGAGATCGGTGGGACTACGAGCAGTACTTC. Protein sequence: CSARDRWDYEQYF.

The rearrangement uses TRBV19 and TRBJ1-3; D is possibly TRBD1 (6 bases). Trimming took off 9 bases at V and 2 bases at J, with 14 bases between the two ends. The CDR3 spans 14 residues. Germline CDR1 is LNHDA and CDR2 is SQIVND (reference sequence). The CDR3 loop reads CASATAGAGNTIYF. The CDR3 bases are TGTGCCAGCGCCACTGCAGGGGCTGGAAACACCATATATTTT.

CDR3 sequence reads: CASSEGFLEAFF. For the CDR3, the DNA is TGTGCCAGCAGTGAGGGTTTTTTGGAAGCTTTCTTT. V gene TRBV2 combines with J gene TRBJ1-1; D remains ambiguous. Per the germline V gene, CDR1 is SNHLY and CDR2 is FYNNEI. The ends were cut back, 3 bases at V and 8 bases at J, with 10 bases in the middle. This CDR3 has 12 amino acids.

A single count supports this clonotype. The chain links TRBV29-1 to TRBJ2-1; D possibly corresponds to TRBD2 (5 bases). The germline gives CDR1 SQVTM, CDR2 ANQGSEA. V shed 5 bases and J shed 0 bases, with 11 bases lying between them. This CDR3 region has 14 residues. For the CDR3, the DNA is TGCAGCGTTCTCCCGGGGAGCTCCTACAATGAGCAGTTCTTC. It translates to CSVLPGSSYNEQFF.

The V gene is TRBV12-3 or TRBV12-4, the J gene TRBJ1-4; no clear D gene. The V and J ends lost 0 bases and 7 bases respectively, with 12 bases between them. CDR3 size: 15 residues. CDR3 sequence: CASSLAGLTSEKLFF. The CDR3 bases are TGTGCCAGCAGTTTAGCCGGACTGACCTCTGAAAAACTGTTTTTT.

The chain uses TRBV23-1 and TRBJ2-2; weak D call: TRBD2 (5 bases). TRBV23-1 is an ORF for which the function is uncertain. V lost 2 bases to trimming and J lost 7 bases, with 14 bases between them. The CDR3 sequence is 15 residues long. CDR3 loop: CASSQGLPRDGELFF. CDR3 DNA sequence: TGCGCCAGCAGTCAAGGATTGCCCCGGGACGGGGAGCTGTTTTTT.

The V and J genes are TRBV28 and TRBJ1-6; D not certain. This CDR3 spans 12 amino acids. Trimming stripped 6 bases from V and 12 bases from J, with 12 bases between. In germline, CDR1 is MDHEN, CDR2 SYDVKM. This CDR3 reads CASSTGVRPLHF. For the CDR3, the DNA is TGTGCCAGCAGCACTGGGGTCAGACCCCTCCACTTT.

This clonotype was seen a handful of times. CDR3 in amino acids: CASGWGASGPPYEQYF. CDR3 DNA: TGTGCCAGCGGCTGGGGTGCTAGCGGGCCCCCCTACGAGCAGTACTTC. This rearrangement joins TRBV7-9 to TRBJ2-7; 8 bases line up with TRBD2. The V gene's germline CDR1 is SEHNR and CDR2 FQNEAQ (reference sequence). V lost 8 bases, J lost 2 bases, and 14 bases stayed unmatched. The CDR3 has 16 amino acids.

The rearrangement joins TRBV5-8 to TRBJ1-6; 8 bases match TRBD1. The CDR3 contains 14 residues. Germline V gives CDR1 SGHTS, CDR2 YDEGEE. J gave up 7 bases and V 4 bases, and 4 bases lay outside the gene matches. The CDR3 loop is CASSIAGGNSPLHF. DNA of the CDR3: TGTGCCAGCAGCATCGCAGGGGGCAATTCACCCCTCCACTTT. The full variable domain, completed using reference TRBV5-8 and TRBJ1-6, is EAGVTQSPTHLIKTRGQQATLRCSPISGHTSVYWYQQALGLGLQFLLWYDEGEERNRGNFPPRFSGRQFPNYSSELNVNALELEDSALYLCASSIAGGNSPLHFGNGTRLTVT.

The CDR3 sequence is CASSLGDFRYNEQFF. The CDR3 coding sequence is TGTGCCAGCAGCTTGGGGGACTTTCGTTACAATGAGCAGTTCTTC. This rearrangement joins TRBV11-2 to TRBJ2-1; the D gene is possibly TRBD2 (6 bases). CDR1 SGHAT and CDR2 FQNNGV come from the germline V gene. V was clipped by 3 bases and J by 4 bases, with 13 bases between them. This CDR3 is built from 15 residues.

This rearrangement joins TRBV6-5 to TRBJ2-7; a possible D gene is TRBD1 (6 bases). Trimming cost V 0 bases and J 5 bases, with 14 bases left between them. Germline CDR1 is MNHEY and CDR2 is SVGAGI. The CDR3 is made up of 15 amino acids. CDR3 in DNA: TGTGCCAGCAGTTACTCGGGGGACACTTGGGACGAGCAGTACTTC. Translating it yields CASSYSGDTWDEQYF.

The gene calls are TRBV5-1 and TRBJ2-1; D remains unclear. V was shortened by 0 bases and J by 7 bases, with 11 bases between the two germline ends. CDR3 length: 14 residues. Per germline, CDR1 SGHRS and CDR2 YFSETQ. The CDR3 sequence is CASSLAPPGNEQFF. The CDR3 DNA reads TGCGCCAGCAGCTTGGCCCCCCCCGGGAATGAGCAGTTCTTC.

The chain recombines TRBV7-8 with TRBJ2-1; TRBD2 matches at 14 bases. The CDR3 is 18 amino acids. The trim removed 5 bases at V and 1 base at J, leaving 7 bases unmatched. Germline V lookup: CDR1 SGHVS, CDR2 FQNEAQ. For the CDR3, the DNA is TGTGCCAGCAGCCGACTAGCGGGAGGGACTTTTTCCTACAATGAGCAGTTCTTC. It specifies CASSRLAGGTFSYNEQFF. The full variable domain, rest sourced from reference TRBV7-8 and TRBJ2-1, is GAGVSQSPRYKVAKRGQDVALRCDPISGHVSLFWYQQALGQGPEFLTYFQNEAQLDKSGLPSDRFFAERPEGSVSTLKIQRTQQEDSAVYLCASSRLAGGTFSYNEQFFGPGTRLTVL.

The chain uses TRBV6-5 and TRBJ2-5, with a possible D match to TRBD1 (6 bases). Between the trimmed V and J ends, which lost 0 bases and 2 bases, there was a span of 13 bases. CDR1 and CDR2 (germline): MNHEY, SVGAGI. This CDR3 has 16 amino acids. The CDR3 is CASSYSRKGGQETQYF. In nucleotides, the CDR3 is TGTGCCAGCAGTTACTCGAGAAAAGGGGGTCAAGAGACCCAGTACTTC.

This chain connects TRBV6-4 to TRBJ2-5; weak D call: TRBD1 (8 bases). Germline V CDR1 and CDR2: MRHNA, SNTAGT. The CDR3 is 16 amino acids. V was cut by 2 bases and J by 6 bases, with 19 bases left in between. The CDR3 here is CASSDPDREGTKTQYF. The CDR3 coding sequence is TGTGCCAGCAGTGACCCGGACAGGGAGGGGACCAAGACCCAGTACTTC.

The chain uses TRBV6-2 or TRBV6-3 and TRBJ2-3, with a weak D call TRBD2 (6 bases). This CDR3 has 13 amino acids. The germline V gene encodes CDR1 MNHEY and CDR2 SVGEGT. Trimming stripped 6 bases from V and 6 bases from J, with 13 bases between. The CDR3 DNA follows: TGTGCCAGCAGAGGTCTCCGGGGGGATACGCAGTATTTT. Amino acid sequence: CASRGLRGDTQYF.

The V gene is TRBV7-9, the J gene TRBJ2-6; TRBD1 matches 9 bases. V trimming: 4 bases; J trimming: 4 bases; junction bases outside the gene matches: 8. The CDR3 covers 17 residues. In germline, CDR1 is SEHNR, CDR2 FQNEAQ (reference sequence). The CDR3: CASSSWTGEVGANVLTF. The CDR3 DNA sequence: TGTGCCAGCAGCTCGTGGACAGGGGAGGTCGGGGCCAACGTCCTGACTTTC.

This clonotype has just a few counts. The rearrangement joins TRBV12-3 or TRBV12-4 to TRBJ1-2; D is ambiguous. CDR3 size: 10 residues. V gave up 2 bases and J gave up 8 bases, with 3 bases separating them. The CDR3, as DNA: TGTGCCAGCAGTTTAAGGGGCTACACCTTC. Protein: CASSLRGYTF.

CDR3 in DNA: TGTGCCAGCAGTTTGCAACTAGCGGAAGATACGCAGTATTTT. This translates into CASSLQLAEDTQYF. The V and J genes are TRBV12-3 or TRBV12-4 and TRBJ2-3, with 8 bases fitting TRBD2. Trimming at V came to 3 bases and at J to 5 bases, leaving 4 bases not matched to a gene. This CDR3 spans 14 amino acids.

Note on this clonotype: This clone may be a read error of a much larger clone one base away. The gene calls are TRBV7-2 and TRBJ2-3; 9 bases map to TRBD2. With V trimmed by 0 bases and J by 4 bases, 8 bases remained unmatched. CDR1 and CDR2 from the germline V gene are SGHTA and FQGNSA. The CDR3 is 17 residues long. The CDR3 bases are TGTACCAGCAGCTTAGCATGGCGGGGGGGACCCCCAGATACGCAGTATTTT. This sequence encodes CTSSLAWRGGPPDTQYF.

The V gene is TRBV6-1, the J gene TRBJ1-1; no reliable D call. V dropped 6 bases and J dropped 8 bases, with 22 bases sitting between them. The CDR3 runs 15 residues. Germline CDR1 MNHNS, CDR2 SASEGT. CDR3 in amino acids: CASSEDGAAGPEAFF. The DNA for the CDR3 is TGTGCCAGCAGCGAGGACGGAGCCGCCGGGCCGGAAGCTTTCTTT.

The chain employs TRBV6-8 and TRBJ2-2; 8 bases are shared with TRBD2. The ends lost 5 bases at V and 5 bases at J; junction bases unmatched: 7. This CDR3 contains 15 residues. Germline V gene lookup returns CDR1 MNHGY and CDR2 SAAAGT. This chain's CDR3 is CASSRTSGQTGELFF. The CDR3 DNA follows: TGTGCCAGCAGTCGCACTAGCGGCCAGACCGGGGAGCTGTTTTTT.

In its sample, this clonotype was seen a few times. The CDR3 DNA sequence: TGCGCCAGCAGCCAAGATGTCCGACTACGACCTAGGCCCTACGAGCAGTACTTC. Amino acid sequence: CASSQDVRLRPRPYEQYF. The V gene is TRBV4-1, the J gene TRBJ2-7; D may be TRBD2 (5 bases). Trimming shortened V by 0 bases and J by 2 bases, and 20 bases separated the two germline ends. The CDR3 is 18 amino acids. Germline lookup yields CDR1 MGHRA and CDR2 YSYEKL.

The V gene is TRBV5-1, the J gene TRBJ2-7, with 14 bases fitting TRBD2. Germline CDR1 reads SGHRS; CDR2 reads YFSETQ. The V gene end was trimmed by 5 bases and the J gene end by 8 bases; junction bases not matched to a gene: 9. CDR3 length equals 15 residues. The CDR3 here is CASSYSGTSGSQQYF. In DNA form, the CDR3 reads TGCGCCAGCAGTTATTCCGGGACTAGCGGGAGCCAGCAGTACTTC.